This T cell receptor (beta chain) was found in a study of control samples from healthy donors and cancer patients. The data were produced by immunoSEQ multiplex PCR, yet TCRdb's version contains in-frame clones alone and is incomplete. The repertoire holds 100,000 to 150,000 clones, with around nine tenths as singletons. V lost 6 bases, J lost 3 bases, and 8 bases stayed unmatched. The CDR3 is 16 amino acids. The germline CDR1 and CDR2 sequences are MDHEN and SYDVKM. This clone was recorded once. The receptor was derived from a man in his fifties or sixties with head and neck cancer. The chain links TRBV28 to TRBJ2-7; 13 positions match TRBD2. Input material: PBMCs. The CDR3 here is CASSLPRTSGSYEQYF. The CDR3 DNA is TGTGCCAGCAGCTTACCCCGGACTAGCGGGAGCTACGAGCAGTACTTC.